Below, 7 T cell receptor beta chains from the same sample are listed, as sequenced in a study of human T cells and chemical hapten exposure. Specified time point: pre-sensitization, week 0. Treatment given: therapeutic diphenylcyclopropenone sensitization with weekly scalp DPC. TCRdb reprocessed the RACE reads via MiXCR and lists one record per CDR3 protein. The profile shows under 300,000 distinct CDR3 sequences, 8.6% of them singletons. The sample consisted of whole blood, taken in connection with sensitization to the hapten diphenylcyclopropenone (DPC). The receptors come from a woman aged 40-49 years with alopecia areata. Some clones in this sample may be carry-over from other donors' samples.

The chain is built from TRBV28 and TRBJ2-7; 10 bases map to TRBD1. Per germline, CDR1 MDHEN and CDR2 SYDVKM. The CDR3 is 15 residues long. V shed 4 bases and J 4 bases; nucleotides not matched to a gene: 7. CDR3 protein: CASSSPGTGVYEQYF. DNA for the CDR3: TGTGCCAGCAGTTCGCCCGGGACAGGGGTTTACGAGCAGTACTTC.

The J gene is TRBJ2-3, the V gene TRBV2; 15 bases map to TRBD2. The CDR3 totals 17 residues. Unmatched junction bases numbered 7, after V lost 5 bases and J lost 4 bases. The germline CDR1 and CDR2 sequences are SNHLY and FYNNEI. CDR3 DNA: TGTGCCAGCAGTAGTGGGGGACTAGCGGGAGGCTCAGATACGCAGTATTTT. It codes for CASSSGGLAGGSDTQYF.

This clonotype was seen repeatedly, ten times or more. The chain carries TRBV2 and TRBJ2-7; no clear D. V lost 0 bases and J lost 4, with 7 bases in between. CDR3 size: 13 residues. Germline lookup yields CDR1 SNHLY and CDR2 FYNNEI. CDR3 loop: CASSEAGQYEQYF. CDR3 coding DNA: TGTGCCAGCAGTGAAGCCGGGCAGTACGAGCAGTACTTC.

This clonotype turned up a few times. The chain has TRBV6-2 or TRBV6-3 and TRBJ2-5; 12 nucleotides line up with TRBD1. V gave up 6 bases and J gave up 4 bases; unmatched junction bases: 6. The germline V gene encodes CDR1 MNHEY and CDR2 SVGEGT. The length of the CDR3 is 15 residues. As DNA, the CDR3 is TGTGCCAGCAGAACCGGGACAGGGGGCCCAGAGACCCAGTACTTC. Residues: CASRTGTGGPETQYF.

This chain uses TRBV5-6 with TRBJ2-1; possibly TRBD1 or TRBD2 for D (5 bases each). V lost 5 bases, J lost 9 bases, and 15 bases lay in between. Germline V gene sequence: CDR1 SGHDT, CDR2 YYEEEE. CDR3 size: 13 residues. In nucleotides, the CDR3 is TGTGCCAGCAGGCCCCTGGGACGGGGTGAGCAGTTCTTC. This gives the protein CASRPLGRGEQFF.

The V call is TRBV6-5, the J call TRBJ1-1; the D is unclear. The CDR3 is made up of 16 amino acids. Trimming cost V 0 bases and J 2 bases, with 13 bases left between them. Germline V CDR1 and CDR2: MNHEY, SVGAGI. The CDR3 sequence: CASSYSKGFLNTEAFF. For the CDR3, the DNA is TGTGCCAGCAGTTACTCGAAAGGGTTCCTCAACACTGAAGCTTTCTTT.

This clonotype was seen more than once but under ten times. This rearrangement joins TRBV29-1 to TRBJ2-2; 7 nucleotides align to TRBD1. J gave up 6 bases and V 7 bases, and 11 bases lay outside the gene matches. The CDR3 has 14 residues. The germline CDR1 and CDR2 sequences are SQVTM and ANQGSEA. CDR3 DNA sequence: TGCAGCGGTGAGGGAGCAGGGGGACCCGGGGAGCTGTTTTTT. Translated, it gives CSGEGAGGPGELFF.